This T cell receptor (beta chain) was captured by sequencing in a study of CD8+CD57+ T cells in acquired aplastic anemia. Germline V gene sequence: CDR1 MRHNA, CDR2 SNTAGT. The J segment lost 9 bases and the V segment lost 1 base, leaving 0 bases of the junction unmatched. The CDR3 length is 13 residues. In patients chosen for sequencing, flow cytometry had shown CD8+CD57+ cell expansion. Genomic DNA served as template for TCR beta VDJ and CDR3 profiling. TCRdb used MiXCR to reprocess the reads, holding one entry per CDR3 protein. In the table there are about 180,000 distinct CDR3 sequences, about 50% of which are singletons.

Sequenced input: sorted CD4+, CD8+, or CD8+CD57+ T cells (not recorded which) from PBMCs. The chain carries TRBV6-4 and TRBJ1-6; TRBD1 aligns across 7 bases. The receptor comes from a human donor with aplastic anemia. This CDR3 is CASSDYRGSPLHF. As DNA, the CDR3 is TGTGCCAGCAGTGACTACAGGGGTTCACCCCTCCACTTT.